The 10 T cell receptor beta chains reported below all come from one sample, sequenced in a study of T cells in Graves' hyperthyroidism and ophthalmopathy. The source material, RNA transcripts, was used to amplify TCR beta CDR3 regions. In the first-round RT-PCR of the TCR CDR3, the HTBI primer set was used. TCRdb processed the multiplex PCR reads anew with MiXCR; each CDR3 protein has one entry. The sample holds nearly 600,000 distinct CDR3 sequences, 13% to 15% seen once. The sequenced sample consisted of blood. The receptors originated from a woman under 30 with Graves' ophthalmopathy.

The sample holds many counts of this clonotype. The V call is TRBV11-2, the J call TRBJ1-2; TRBD1 agrees at 10 bases. Per germline, CDR1 SGHAT and CDR2 FQNNGV. J lost 2 bases, V lost 8 bases, and 5 bases had no gene match. The CDR3 has 14 amino acids. CDR3 loop: CASGWGQGNYGYTF. Here the CDR3 DNA reads TGTGCCAGCGGATGGGGACAGGGGAACTATGGCTACACCTTC.

This clonotype was detected many times. The gene calls are TRBV2 and TRBJ1-5, with a tentative D call TRBD1 (5 bases). CDR3 length: 16 amino acids. The V gene lost 4 bases and the J gene lost 4 bases, with 17 bases spanning the gap. The V gene's germline CDR1 is SNHLY and CDR2 FYNNEI. The CDR3 region has the DNA TGTGCCAGCAGTGGCCTCCGGGACTGGCTTAATCAGCCCCAGCATTTT. Amino acids: CASSGLRDWLNQPQHF.

This clonotype was seen only a few times. This chain uses TRBV9 with TRBJ1-6; 8 bases are a match to TRBD1. The CDR3 totals 15 residues. The trim removed 0 bases at V and 10 bases at J, leaving 6 bases unmatched. Looked up from germline, CDR1 is SGDLS and CDR2 is YYNGEE. In nucleotides, the CDR3 is TGTGCCAGCAGCGTAGAGTCGACAGGGGTATCACCCCTCCACTTT. Protein sequence: CASSVESTGVSPLHF.

This clonotype was counted many times. The chain uses TRBV2 and TRBJ2-5, with D unresolved. CDR1 is SNHLY and CDR2 is FYNNEI in the germline V gene. The CDR3 extends over 13 amino acids. Trimming shortened V by 8 bases and J by 3 bases, and 13 bases separated the two germline ends. The DNA of the CDR3 is TGTGCCAGCTTTGACGTTCTCGAAGAGACCCAGTACTTC. Protein: CASFDVLEETQYF.

The sample holds many counts of this clonotype. The V and J genes are TRBV9 and TRBJ2-7; D is undetermined. Germline V gene sequence: CDR1 SGDLS, CDR2 YYNGEE. The CDR3 loop spans 13 amino acids. Trimming removed 4 bases from V and 3 bases from J, with 11 bases in between. DNA for the CDR3: TGTGCCAGCAGCTTCGGAATGGGCTACGAGCAGTACTTC. Translation gives CASSFGMGYEQYF.

A few counts support this clonotype. V gene TRBV28 combines with J gene TRBJ2-3; 10 bases line up with TRBD1. Trimming took 4 bases from V and 3 from J; bases not matched to a gene: 7. Germline CDR1 and CDR2: MDHEN and SYDVKM. This CDR3 comprises 16 residues. CDR3 region: CASSWGQGLVTDTQYF. The CDR3 DNA reads as TGTGCCAGCAGTTGGGGACAGGGGTTAGTTACAGATACGCAGTATTTT.

This clonotype was seen repeatedly, ten times or more. This chain uses TRBV20-1 with TRBJ1-3, with D unclear. Germline V lookup: CDR1 DFQATT, CDR2 SNEGSKA (reference sequence). Trimming pared 6 bases from V and 6 bases from J, leaving 12 bases between. This CDR3 is 12 amino acids long. The CDR3 region is CSAKTLLNTIYF. CDR3 DNA: TGCAGTGCCAAAACCCTACTAAACACCATATATTTT.

This clonotype was seen repeatedly, ten times or more. This chain links TRBV20-1 with TRBJ2-5, with 12 positions matching TRBD2. J was trimmed by 4 bases and V by 0 bases; bases with no gene match: 12. The CDR3 totals 18 residues. Germline V lookup: CDR1 DFQATT, CDR2 SNEGSKA (reference sequence). CDR3 sequence: CSARDRVRLAGEGETQYF. The CDR3 DNA reads as TGCAGTGCTAGAGATAGGGTTCGACTAGCGGGAGAAGGAGAGACCCAGTACTTC.

The chain links TRBV29-1 to TRBJ2-1, with 14 positions matching TRBD2. CDR1 and CDR2 (germline): SQVTM, ANQGSEA. V shed 6 bases, J shed 5 bases, and the junction held 6 bases outside the gene matches. The CDR3 is 15 residues long. This CDR3 reads CSVGTSGSVNNEQFF. The CDR3 coding sequence is TGCAGCGTCGGGACTAGCGGGAGTGTGAACAATGAGCAGTTCTTC.

The chain has TRBV2 and TRBJ2-5; 14 bases match TRBD2. Germline V gives CDR1 SNHLY, CDR2 FYNNEI. After removal of 6 bases from V and 4 bases from J, the junction contained 4 bases not matched to a gene. CDR3 length equals 15 residues. The DNA of the CDR3 is TGTGCCAGCAGGGGGACTAGCGGGAGTCGAGAGACCCAGTACTTC. Residues: CASRGTSGSRETQYF. Full variable domain (missing parts from reference TRBV2 and TRBJ2-5): EPEVTQTPSHQVTQMGQEVILRCVPISNHLYFYWYRQILGQKVEFLVSFYNNEISEKSEIFDDQFSVERPDGSNFTLKIRSTKLEDSAMYFCASRGTSGSRETQYFGPGTRLLVL.